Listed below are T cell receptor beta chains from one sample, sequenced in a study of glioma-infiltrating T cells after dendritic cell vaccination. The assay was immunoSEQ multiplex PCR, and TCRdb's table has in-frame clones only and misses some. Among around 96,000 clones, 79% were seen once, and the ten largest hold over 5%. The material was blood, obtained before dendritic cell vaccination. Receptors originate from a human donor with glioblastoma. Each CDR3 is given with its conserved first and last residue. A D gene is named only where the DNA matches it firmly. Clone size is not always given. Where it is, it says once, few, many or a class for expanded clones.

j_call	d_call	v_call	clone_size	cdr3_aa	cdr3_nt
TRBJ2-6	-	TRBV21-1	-	CASSKLGVSGANVLTF	TGTGCCAGCAGCAAATTGGGAGTCTCTGGGGCCAACGTCCTGACTTTC
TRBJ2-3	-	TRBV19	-	CASNRAPTDTQYF	TGTGCCAGTAATCGAGCTCCGACAGATACGCAGTATTTT
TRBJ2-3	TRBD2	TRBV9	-	CASSARTTSGSTDTQYF	TGTGCCAGCAGCGCGAGAACCACTAGCGGGAGCACAGATACGCAGTATTTT
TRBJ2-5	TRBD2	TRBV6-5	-	CASSSSGGAWETQYF	TGTGCCAGCAGTTCTAGCGGGGGGGCATGGGAGACCCAGTACTTC
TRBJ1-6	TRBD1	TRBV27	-	CASRTGVKGALHF	TGTGCCAGCAGGACAGGGGTGAAGGGGGCCCTCCACTTT
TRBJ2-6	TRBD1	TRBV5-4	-	CASRRQGPGANVLTF	TGTGCCAGCAGGAGACAGGGACCTGGGGCCAACGTCCTGACTTTC
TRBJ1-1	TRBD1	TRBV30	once	CAWSATGGREAFF	TGTGCCTGGAGTGCGACAGGGGGCCGTGAAGCTTTCTTT
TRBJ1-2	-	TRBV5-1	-	CASSLEGSDGYTF	TGCGCCAGCAGCTTGGAGGGTAGCGATGGCTACACCTTC
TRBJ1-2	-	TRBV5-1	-	CASSLEQGNYGYTF	TGCGCCAGCAGCTTGGAACAGGGTAACTATGGCTACACCTTC
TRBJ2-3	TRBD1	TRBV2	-	CASRVDRGYTDTQYF	TGTGCCAGCAGAGTAGACAGGGGATACACAGATACGCAGTATTTT
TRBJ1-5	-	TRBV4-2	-	CASSQDRTLDQPQHF	TGTGCCAGCAGCCAAGATAGGACACTTGATCAGCCCCAGCATTTT
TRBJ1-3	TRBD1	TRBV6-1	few	CASRPQGASGNTIYF	TGTGCCAGCAGGCCTCAGGGGGCTTCTGGAAACACCATATATTTT
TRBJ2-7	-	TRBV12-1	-	CASSFVVQGGTEHHYEQYF	TGTGCCAGCAGCTTTGTAGTACAGGGGGGAACAGAGCATCACTACGAGCAGTACTTC
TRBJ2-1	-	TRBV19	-	CASSIQGSSYNEQFF	TGTGCCAGTAGTATACAGGGTAGCTCCTACAATGAGCAGTTCTTC
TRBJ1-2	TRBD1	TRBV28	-	CASSRGGQGAFEGYTF	TGTGCCAGCAGCCGGGGGGGACAGGGGGCGTTCGAAGGCTACACCTTC
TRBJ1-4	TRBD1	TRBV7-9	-	CASWSGATGPPTNEKLFF	TGTGCCAGCTGGTCAGGCGCGACAGGGCCTCCAACTAATGAAAAACTGTTTTTT
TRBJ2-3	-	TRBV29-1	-	CSVEEGRGITDTQYF	TGCAGCGTTGAAGAAGGCCGAGGGATCACAGATACGCAGTATTTT
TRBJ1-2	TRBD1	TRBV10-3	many	CAISEGDRGDGYTF	TGTGCCATCAGTGAAGGGGACAGGGGGGACGGCTACACCTTC